This T cell receptor beta chain derives from a study of cytomegalovirus exposure and HLA in healthy donors. Study information: When 398 donors were genotyped, over 80% of them were found to fall in the Caucasian-associated ancestry cluster.

Healthy bone marrow donors made up the donor group. The PCR contained 60 Vbeta and 13 Jbeta primers. Sequencing was performed with immunoSEQ multiplex PCR; in TCRdb, only in-frame clones are kept and a portion is missing. The table has around 100,000 clones, roughly 71% seen once. Comment on this clone: Its target is not known.

V was cut by 1 base and J by 2 bases, with 15 bases left in between. Germline V gives CDR1 SGHVS, CDR2 FQNEAQ. The CDR3 contains 16 residues. Study-level points and caveats: TCR sequences were mostly rare, though some public TCRs occurred in many donors. V- and J-gene trimming of TCR beta was linked (in a later analysis) to a missense DCLRE1C variant.

This clonotype was obtained from a woman under 30 in good health and CMV-seropositive. This sequence joins TRBV7-8 and TRBJ2-7, with no clear D. The sample taken for sequencing was PBMCs. The CDR3 sequence is CASSLVFSGPTYEQYF. The CDR3 coding sequence is TGTGCCAGCAGCTTAGTGTTCTCCGGTCCAACCTACGAGCAGTACTTC.